The 13 T cell receptor beta chains given below trace back to one sample, sequenced in a study of cytomegalovirus exposure and HLA in healthy donors. PCR employed 60 Vbeta and 13 Jbeta primers. Repertoires were generated with immunoSEQ multiplex PCR, while TCRdb's copy carries only in-frame clones and drops some. The table lists over 120,000 clones, nearly 10% of them singletons, with approximately 1.7% in the top ten. The sequenced material came from PBMCs. The receptors were gathered from a man aged 50 to 59 in good health and CMV-seronegative.

A note on this clone: One end of the junction fails to match germline, which may point to a read error. CDR3 residues: CASSEGTGADTQYF. As DNA, the CDR3 is TGTGCTAGCAGCGAGGGGACAGGGGCAGATACGCAGTATTTT. The J gene is TRBJ2-3, the V gene TRBV7-7, with 10 bases matching TRBD1. The germline gives CDR1 SSHAT, CDR2 FNYEAQ (reference sequence). This CDR3 is built from 14 residues.

This clone was observed a few times. The chain is built from TRBV4-1 and TRBJ2-2; the D gene is possibly TRBD1 (5 bases). Germline V CDR1 and CDR2: MGHRA, YSYEKL. There are 16 residues in the CDR3. Trimming removed 1 base at V and 4 bases at J, with 13 bases between. The CDR3: CASSQATTVFTGELFF. CDR3 DNA: TGCGCCAGCAGCCAAGCGACGACAGTCTTCACCGGGGAGCTGTTTTTT.

V and J are TRBV19 and TRBJ2-7; TRBD1 might be the D (6 bases). This CDR3 spans 13 amino acids. V lost 5 bases to trimming and J lost 0 bases, with 8 bases between them. Looked up from germline, CDR1 is LNHDA and CDR2 is SQIVND (reference sequence). CDR3 sequence: CASSHRDSYEQYF. The CDR3 bases are TGTGCCAGTAGTCACAGGGACTCCTACGAGCAGTACTTC.

Ten or more counts support this clone. This chain joins TRBV7-3 and TRBJ1-1; 7 bases agree with TRBD1. V trimming: 2 bases; J trimming: 2 bases; junction bases outside the gene matches: 2. The CDR3 loop spans 14 amino acids. Germline V gene lookup returns CDR1 SGHTA and CDR2 FQGTGA. CDR3 loop: CASSLDRVNTEAFF. The CDR3 bases are TGTGCCAGCAGCTTAGACAGGGTAAACACTGAAGCTTTCTTT.

The V call is TRBV19, the J call TRBJ2-2; 10 nucleotides agree with TRBD1. The ends lost 3 bases at V and 7 bases at J; junction bases unmatched: 5. Germline V lookup: CDR1 LNHDA, CDR2 SQIVND (reference sequence). The CDR3 consists of 15 residues. This CDR3 reads CASSMDRGYDGELFF. The DNA for the CDR3 is TGTGCCAGTAGTATGGACAGGGGGTATGACGGGGAGCTGTTTTTT.

The chain is built from TRBV5-6 and TRBJ2-7; TRBD1 is a possible D gene (6 bases). Trimming removed 1 base from V and 8 bases from J, with 19 bases in between. Germline loops: CDR1 SGHDT, CDR2 YYEEEE. The CDR3 is made up of 15 amino acids. For the CDR3, the DNA is TGTGCCAGCAGCTTGCTCGGGACACAGATTATGAAGCAGTACTTC. The encoded protein is CASSLLGTQIMKQYF.

This clone has more than one count but fewer than ten. The rearrangement uses TRBV2 and TRBJ2-3; 7 bases are a match to TRBD2. The V segment lost 6 bases and the J segment 14 bases; nucleotides outside the gene matches: 11. CDR1 is SNHLY, CDR2 FYNNEI, per germline. The CDR3 length is 12 residues. The CDR3 sequence: CASRGLRFSLYF. CDR3 nucleotides: TGTGCCAGCAGGGGACTACGTTTTAGTTTGTATTTT.

The chain is built from TRBV11-2 and TRBJ2-3, with D possibly being TRBD1 (5 bases). Germline CDR1 reads SGHAT; CDR2 reads FQNNGV. With 5 bases removed from V and 0 bases from J, the gap between germline ends came to 18 bases. This CDR3 contains 17 residues. The CDR3 DNA sequence: TGTGCCAGCAGCCCCTCTGTGGGGCGGTTAAGCACAGATACGCAGTATTTT. Its translation: CASSPSVGRLSTDTQYF.

The CDR3 nucleotides are TGCGCCAGCAGCTCCGACAGGGGCTACGGGGAGACCCAGTACTTC. This translates into CASSSDRGYGETQYF. V is TRBV5-1 and J is TRBJ2-5; 8 nucleotides align to TRBD1. Germline V gene sequence: CDR1 SGHRS, CDR2 YFSETQ. The CDR3 covers 15 residues. V shed 3 bases, J shed 5 bases, and the junction held 9 bases outside the gene matches.

This clone was seen more than once but under ten times. V is TRBV29-1 and J is TRBJ2-2; a possible D gene is TRBD1 (5 bases). The CDR3 consists of 13 residues. The germline V and J ends were trimmed by 0 bases and 6 bases, with 8 bases remaining between them. Germline V CDR1 and CDR2: SQVTM, ANQGSEA. The CDR3 DNA is TGCAGCGTTGAAGACAGGGCCCCCGGGGAGCTGTTTTTT. This sequence encodes CSVEDRAPGELFF.

This clone appeared a few times. The rearrangement joins TRBV6-1 to TRBJ2-3; 8 nucleotides line up with TRBD2. The CDR3 sequence is 14 residues long. Looked up from germline, CDR1 is MNHNS and CDR2 is SASEGT. Unmatched junction bases numbered 5, after V lost 5 bases and J lost 4 bases. The CDR3 is CASSSAGGPDTQYF. DNA for the CDR3: TGTGCCAGCAGTTCGGCGGGGGGACCAGATACGCAGTATTTT.

The rearrangement joins TRBV5-1 to TRBJ2-7; tentative D call: TRBD2 (6 bases). CDR3 length: 14 residues. In germline, CDR1 is SGHRS, CDR2 YFSETQ. Trimming removed 0 bases from V and 3 bases from J, with 10 bases in between. The CDR3 coding sequence is TGCGCCAGCAGCTTGGATGGAGGGCGCTACGAGCAGTACTTC. Amino acids: CASSLDGGRYEQYF.

In its sample, this clone was seen a few times. The gene calls are TRBV7-8 and TRBJ1-6; D possibly corresponds to TRBD1 (5 bases). The CDR3 contains 15 residues. CDR1 SGHVS and CDR2 FQNEAQ come from the germline V gene. V was shortened by 6 bases and J by 5 bases, with 14 bases between the two germline ends. CDR3 DNA sequence: TGTGCCAGCAGGGGTAGCGGGGGTAATAATTCACCCCTCCACTTT. Amino acids: CASRGSGGNNSPLHF. Full variable domain (rest looked up from reference TRBV7-8 and TRBJ1-6): GAGVSQSPRYKVAKRGQDVALRCDPISGHVSLFWYQQALGQGPEFLTYFQNEAQLDKSGLPSDRFFAERPEGSVSTLKIQRTQQEDSAVYLCASRGSGGNNSPLHFGNGTRLTVT.